This TCR beta chain was recovered during a study of T cell clonality in common variable immunodeficiency. V trimming: 5 bases; J trimming: 3 bases; junction bases outside the gene matches: 7. Germline CDR1 and CDR2: SGHTA and FQGTGA. CDR3 length: 14 residues. The table lists this clone with many counts. The CDR3 extends 3 residues past the end of the read, so its final part is completed from the germline J gene. The repertoire was sequenced with immunoSEQ multiplex PCR; TCRdb's copy has only in-frame clones and lacks some. The specimen has 75,000 to 85,000 clones, none found just once. The source is a person between 18 and 75 years old in good health. The sample consisted of peripheral blood mononuclear cells. The chain is built from TRBV7-3 and TRBJ2-7, with 7 bases that match TRBD2. CDR3 residues: CASSQTAGYYEQYF. The sequenced CDR3 bases are TGTGCCAGCAGCCAAACAGCGGGGTACTACGAG.